Below are 25 T cell receptor beta chains sequenced from a single sample in a study of CD8 T cells in ankylosing spondylitis. Via MiXCR, TCRdb re-called the 5' RACE reads, giving one row per CDR3 protein. Here the sample spans around 180,000 distinct CDR3 sequences, 10% to 15% being singletons. Sequenced: blood, either unsorted or a sorted T cell fraction (not recorded which). The origin of the receptors is a female donor with ankylosing spondylitis or in good health (not recorded which).

CDR3 DNA sequence: TGTGCCAGTAGTATAAACCGGGACAGGGGCATGTCGGGCCAGCCCCAGCATTTT. Translated: CASSINRDRGMSGQPQHF. V usage is TRBV19 and J usage is TRBJ1-5; TRBD1 agrees at 10 bases. Germline loops: CDR1 LNHDA, CDR2 SQIVND (reference sequence). V shed 2 bases and J 7 bases; nucleotides not matched to a gene: 14. CDR3 size: 18 residues.

This clonotype has only a few counts. The V and J genes are TRBV9 and TRBJ1-3; possibly TRBD1 for D (6 bases). The length of the CDR3 is 15 residues. From germline, CDR1 is SGDLS and CDR2 YYNGEE. Trimming shortened V by 4 bases and J by 6 bases, and 17 bases separated the two germline ends. Here the CDR3 DNA reads TGTGCCAGCAGCTCTTCACAGGGTGGGACAAACACCATATATTTT. Protein: CASSSSQGGTNTIYF.

The V call is TRBV6-1, the J call TRBJ2-5; the match to TRBD2 covers 13 bases. V dropped 5 bases and J dropped 3; count of bases not matched to a gene: 9. The CDR3 covers 17 residues. Germline CDR1 MNHNS, CDR2 SASEGT. For the CDR3, the DNA is TGTGCCAGCAGTCGTCGGACTAGCGGGAGAGGTGAAGAGACCCAGTACTTC. Protein product: CASSRRTSGRGEETQYF.

This clonotype was seen a handful of times. CDR3 bases: TGTGCCAGCAGCCACCGGGACAGGGGGAACACCCTCCACTTT. Its protein is CASSHRDRGNTLHF. The genes are TRBV12-3 or TRBV12-4 and TRBJ1-6; the match to TRBD1 covers 11 bases. This CDR3 is built from 14 residues. Unmatched junction bases numbered 9, after V lost 6 bases and J lost 14 bases.

This clonotype occurred many times. The chain uses TRBV20-1 and TRBJ2-2, with D maybe TRBD1 (6 bases). Trimming removed 3 bases at V and 4 bases at J, with 12 bases between. The CDR3 length is 14 residues. Germline V gene lookup returns CDR1 DFQATT and CDR2 SNEGSKA (reference sequence). CDR3 coding DNA: TGCAGTGCTAGGGACAGCAGGCCCACCGGGGAGCTGTTTTTT. Residues: CSARDSRPTGELFF.

This clonotype was recorded many times. The chain carries TRBV25-1 and TRBJ2-2; D gene ambiguous. Germline CDR1 is MGHDK and CDR2 is SYGVNS. The CDR3 is 13 residues long. The germline V and J ends were trimmed by 7 bases and 1 base, with 7 bases remaining between them. The CDR3 sequence: CASMWRNTGELFF. CDR3 DNA: TGTGCCAGCATGTGGCGGAACACCGGGGAGCTGTTTTTT.

This clonotype was seen many times. The J gene is TRBJ1-5, the V gene TRBV12-3 or TRBV12-4; the D is unclear. CDR3 length equals 14 residues. Trimming stripped 2 bases from V and 5 bases from J, with 10 bases between. The CDR3 region has the DNA TGTGCCAGCAGTTTAAACCTGTTTGATCAGCCCCAGCATTTT. This sequence encodes CASSLNLFDQPQHF.

The table lists this clonotype with a few counts. V gene TRBV7-2 combines with J gene TRBJ2-7; 8 bases match TRBD2. This CDR3 spans 14 amino acids. The germline V gene has CDR1 SGHTA and CDR2 FQGNSA. The junction had 4 bases not matched to a gene; V was cut back by 0 bases and J by 6 bases. CDR3 region: CASSLAATSAEQYF. The DNA for the CDR3 is TGTGCCAGCAGCTTAGCGGCGACTAGCGCCGAGCAGTACTTC.

This clonotype was detected many times. The rearrangement links TRBV5-6 to TRBJ2-1; the match to TRBD2 covers 9 bases. The CDR3 extends over 17 amino acids. Losses at the gene ends were 3 bases for V and 4 bases for J; bases not matched to a gene: 11. Germline lookup yields CDR1 SGHDT and CDR2 YYEEEE. CDR3 sequence reads: CASSWNSGGSVYNEQFF. In nucleotides, the CDR3 is TGTGCCAGCAGCTGGAATAGCGGGGGCTCTGTTTACAATGAGCAGTTCTTC.

In its sample, this clonotype was seen many times. This sequence joins TRBV4-3 and TRBJ2-1; the D gene is possibly TRBD2 (5 bases). CDR3 length: 16 residues. The germline V gene has CDR1 LGHNA and CDR2 YSLEER. V was shortened by 6 bases and J by 0 bases, with 15 bases between the two germline ends. CDR3 in amino acids: CASSRFVGGSYNEQFF. The CDR3, as DNA: TGCGCCAGCAGTCGATTCGTAGGAGGCTCCTACAATGAGCAGTTCTTC.

This sequence joins TRBV29-1 and TRBJ2-6, with no clear D. The germline gives CDR1 SQVTM, CDR2 ANQGSEA. V gave up 3 bases and J gave up 2 bases, with 5 bases separating them. This CDR3 spans 13 amino acids. The CDR3 DNA sequence: TGCAGCGTTGATACCACTGGGGCCAACGTCCTGACTTTC. Translation: CSVDTTGANVLTF.

The table lists this clonotype with many counts. The V call is TRBV9, the J call TRBJ2-5, with 8 bases lining up with TRBD1. V dropped 4 bases and J dropped 5; count of bases not matched to a gene: 4. The germline V gene encodes CDR1 SGDLS and CDR2 YYNGEE. The CDR3 contains 13 residues. The CDR3 loop is CASSRGQGETQYF. As DNA, the CDR3 is TGTGCCAGCAGCAGAGGACAGGGCGAGACCCAGTACTTC.

This clonotype occurred many times. The rearrangement uses TRBV20-1 and TRBJ2-7, with D perhaps matching TRBD1 (5 bases). The CDR3 is 15 residues long. V lost 0 bases and J 3 bases, leaving 15 bases between the germline ends. Germline V gives CDR1 DFQATT, CDR2 SNEGSKA (reference sequence). CDR3 sequence reads: CSARDQDTEFYEQYF. The CDR3 nucleotides are TGCAGTGCTAGAGATCAGGACACGGAATTCTACGAGCAGTACTTC.

This clonotype has only a few counts. The rearrangement links TRBV20-1 to TRBJ1-2; perhaps TRBD1 as D (6 bases). Germline V CDR1 and CDR2: DFQATT, SNEGSKA (reference sequence). This CDR3 is 10 amino acids long. V was clipped by 8 bases and J by 5 bases, with 9 bases between them. The CDR3 bases are TGCAGTCAGGGGAGGTATGGCTACACCTTC. Translated: CSQGRYGYTF.

This clonotype was counted ten times or more. V gene TRBV29-1 combines with J gene TRBJ2-7, with 12 nucleotides matching TRBD2. The CDR3 is 15 amino acids. With V trimmed by 6 bases and J by 0 bases, 6 bases remained unmatched. Looked up from germline, CDR1 is SQVTM and CDR2 is ANQGSEA. The CDR3 DNA follows: TGCAGCGTCTCCACTAGCGGGAGGAGCTCCTACGAGCAGTACTTC. Translation gives CSVSTSGRSSYEQYF.

This clonotype has a count of ten or more. The CDR3, as DNA: TGTGCCAGCCGGGACTACTCTGGAAACACCATATATTTT. Translation gives CASRDYSGNTIYF. The rearrangement uses TRBV6-6 and TRBJ1-3; a possible D gene is TRBD1 (5 bases). This CDR3 spans 13 amino acids. Trimming removed 8 bases from V and 0 bases from J, with 8 bases in between. CDR1 MNHNY and CDR2 SVGAGI come from the germline V gene (reference sequence).

This clonotype showed up just a few times. The J gene is TRBJ2-5, the V gene TRBV20-1, with 9 positions matching TRBD1. Germline assignment: CDR1 DFQATT and CDR2 SNEGSKA (reference sequence). J was trimmed by 2 bases and V by 6 bases; bases with no gene match: 7. The CDR3 spans 14 residues. In nucleotides, the CDR3 is TGCAGTGCACCCGTACAGGGGGCTCAAGAGACCCAGTACTTC. It translates to CSAPVQGAQETQYF.

This clonotype was seen ten or more times. The chain links TRBV20-1 to TRBJ2-1; TRBD2 matches at 11 bases. This CDR3 is built from 14 residues. J gave up 6 bases and V 5 bases, and 6 bases lay outside the gene matches. Germline values: CDR1 DFQATT, CDR2 SNEGSKA (reference sequence). CDR3 DNA: TGCAGTGCTTCGGGACTAGCGGCCCGCAATGAGCAGTTCTTC. Residues: CSASGLAARNEQFF.

This clonotype was counted a few times. V gene TRBV19 combines with J gene TRBJ2-7, with D perhaps TRBD2 (5 bases). The V end lost 3 bases, the J end lost 2 bases, and 8 bases lay between the germline ends. CDR1 and CDR2 from the germline V gene are LNHDA and SQIVND (reference sequence). The CDR3 sequence is 13 residues long. CDR3 in amino acids: CASSMRATYEQYF. The CDR3, as DNA: TGTGCCAGTAGTATGAGGGCCACCTACGAGCAGTACTTC. The whole variable domain, filled in from reference TRBV19 and TRBJ2-7, reads DGGITQSPKYLFRKEGQNVTLSCEQNLNHDAMYWYRQDPGQGLRLIYYSQIVNDFQKGDIAEGYSVSREKKESFPLTVTSAQKNPTAFYLCASSMRATYEQYFGPGTRLTVT.

The table lists this clonotype with many counts. This rearrangement joins TRBV7-9 to TRBJ1-5, with D unresolved. This CDR3 spans 14 amino acids. V was clipped by 3 bases and J by 4 bases, with 10 bases between them. Germline CDR1 reads SEHNR; CDR2 reads FQNEAQ (reference sequence). This chain's CDR3 is CASSFGSSNQPQHF. Written as DNA, the CDR3 is TGTGCCAGCAGCTTTGGGTCCTCTAATCAGCCCCAGCATTTT.

The table lists this clonotype with a few counts. A read error may account for a junction end that differs from germline. This rearrangement joins TRBV7-3 to TRBJ2-1; D might be TRBD1 or TRBD2, each matching 5 bases. Germline V gene data show CDR1 as SGHTA and CDR2 as FQGTGA. The CDR3 is 16 residues long. The DNA for the CDR3 is TGTGCCAGCAGCGTAACAGGACTGAGCTCCTACAATGAGCAGTTCTTC. Its translation is CASSVTGLSSYNEQFF.

Note on this clonotype: One end of the junction varies from germline; a read error may be responsible. This chain links TRBV20-1 with TRBJ1-1, with 7 bases aligning to TRBD1. The CDR3 has 17 amino acids. Germline CDR1 reads DFQATT; CDR2 reads SNEGSKA (reference sequence). This chain's CDR3 is CCARDWGQSNMNTEAFF. CDR3 sequence (DNA): TGCTGTGCTAGAGATTGGGGACAGAGTAACATGAACACTGAAGCTTTCTTT.

In the case of this clonotype: One end of the junction varies from germline; a read error may be responsible. The gene calls are TRBV4-1 and TRBJ2-7; weak D call: TRBD1 (5 bases). Germline loops: CDR1 MGHRA, CDR2 YSYEKL. The CDR3 covers 17 residues. CDR3 bases: TGCGCCAGCAGCCAAGATAAGGGGTCCCATCCCATCTACGAGCAGTCCTTC. Translating gives CASSQDKGSHPIYEQSF.

This clonotype showed up just once. Germline and junction disagree at one end, which may indicate a read error. The rearrangement links TRBV27 to TRBJ2-3, with TRBD2 matching 7 bases. Per the germline V gene, CDR1 is MNHEY and CDR2 is SMNVEV (reference sequence). CDR3 length: 16 residues. The CDR3 nucleotides read TGTGCCAGCAGTTTATTTCTAGCGGAATTCACAGATACGCAGTGTTTT. Translation: CASSLFLAEFTDTQCF.

The table lists this clonotype with a few counts. This chain joins TRBV7-2 and TRBJ2-1, with D possibly being TRBD2 (6 bases). This CDR3 is 16 amino acids long. V gave up 3 bases and J gave up 2 bases, with 14 bases separating them. CDR1 and CDR2 (germline): SGHTA, FQGNSA. DNA of the CDR3: TGTGCCAGCAGCTTTCGGGGCGGGAATCCCTACAATGAGCAGTTCTTC. Its translation: CASSFRGGNPYNEQFF.